This TCR beta chain came from a study of blood T cells in healthy people across ages. Study-level results: The unsorted PBMCs prevented any conclusive comparison of naive versus antigen-experienced cells. Among T cells, TCR beta diversity per million cells dropped roughly linearly as age rose. From one million sequenced T cells, diversity estimates were lower bounds.

On this clonotype itself: Its antigen is still unknown.

V was cut by 3 bases and J by 3 bases, with 12 bases left in between. In germline, CDR1 is MGHRA, CDR2 YSYEKL. The CDR3 spans 15 residues. Primers used in a second PCR of roughly 6 to 12 cycles were a sample-barcoded 5' primer and a J-beta primer mix. TCRdb re-called the 5' RACE reads through MiXCR, storing one row per CDR3 protein. The sample records 1.2 million to 1.5 million distinct CDR3 sequences, around 42% being singletons. V and J are TRBV4-1 and TRBJ2-1; D might be TRBD1 or TRBD2, each matching 6 bases. This TCR derives from a woman between 18 and 29 years old in good health. Sequenced: blood. Here the CDR3 DNA reads TGCGCCAGCAGCCAGGGGGGACAACGCTACAATGAGCAGTTCTTC. Translation gives CASSQGGQRYNEQFF.